The 9 T cell receptor beta chains presented below share a single source sample, sequenced in a study of T cell repertoires and Cas9 in healthy adults. Sequencing was performed with immunoSEQ multiplex PCR; in TCRdb, only in-frame clones are kept and a portion is missing. This sample has around 15,000 clones, with around 86% found just once. The sequenced material came from Tregs (CD4+, CD25+, CD127-, CD137-, CD154-) from PBMCs; culture status not recorded. Receptor source: a human donor in good health.

The chain has TRBV2 and TRBJ2-3; possibly TRBD1 for D (6 bases). The CDR3 has 18 amino acids. V shed 1 base and J shed 0 bases, with 17 bases lying between them. Germline V gene lookup returns CDR1 SNHLY and CDR2 FYNNEI. This CDR3 reads CASSEGYFGTPSTDTQYF. For the CDR3, the DNA is TGTGCCAGCAGTGAAGGATACTTCGGGACACCCAGCACAGATACGCAGTATTTT.

The V gene is TRBV5-5, the J gene TRBJ2-5, with D possibly TRBD1 on 5 matching bases. V was cut by 4 bases and J by 1 base, with 17 bases left in between. Germline V gene data show CDR1 as SGHKS and CDR2 as YYEKEE (reference sequence). This CDR3 is built from 16 residues. The CDR3 region is CASSPRADYIQETQYF. CDR3 nucleotides: TGTGCCAGCAGCCCCAGGGCAGATTATATCCAAGAGACCCAGTACTTC.

The V and J genes are TRBV28 and TRBJ1-4, with 8 bases aligning to TRBD1. The CDR3 runs 18 residues. CDR1 and CDR2 from the germline V gene are MDHEN and SYDVKM. V dropped 2 bases and J dropped 6; count of bases not matched to a gene: 14. CDR3 region: CASSLSNLRDRIDEKLFF. The CDR3, as DNA: TGTGCCAGCAGTTTAAGTAACCTCCGGGACAGGATAGATGAAAAACTGTTTTTT.

The V call is TRBV6-1, the J call TRBJ2-7, with TRBD1 as a possible D gene (6 bases). Trimming shortened V by 1 base and J by 5 bases, and 15 bases separated the two germline ends. Germline values: CDR1 MNHNS, CDR2 SASEGT. The CDR3 totals 15 residues. The DNA for the CDR3 is TGTGCCAGCAGTGAAGTTTGGGACACTCTGGACGAGCAGTACTTC. The encoded protein is CASSEVWDTLDEQYF.

This clone was recorded only once. The chain recombines TRBV28 with TRBJ1-6; D is undetermined. V gave up 5 bases and J gave up 10 bases, with 9 bases separating them. The CDR3 contains 12 residues. Germline CDR1 is MDHEN and CDR2 is SYDVKM. The CDR3 DNA follows: TGTGCCAGCAGTCTGAGGGTGTCACCCCTCCACTTT. Translated: CASSLRVSPLHF.

This clone has a handful of counts. The chain employs TRBV14 and TRBJ2-3, with D hard to call. The V gene lost 0 bases and the J gene lost 6 bases, with 10 bases spanning the gap. In germline, CDR1 is SGHDN, CDR2 FVKESK. This CDR3 region has 14 residues. CDR3 protein: CASSQDVLADTQYF. CDR3 DNA: TGTGCCAGCAGCCAAGATGTTCTTGCGGATACGCAGTATTTT.

The V gene is TRBV11-3, the J gene TRBJ2-1; 11 nucleotides agree with TRBD2. Germline V gives CDR1 SGHNT, CDR2 YENEEA. The length of the CDR3 is 15 residues. Trimming at V came to 0 bases and at J to 9 bases, leaving 4 bases not matched to a gene. CDR3: CASSLESSGGFEQFF. CDR3 coding DNA: TGTGCCAGCAGCTTAGAATCTAGCGGGGGGTTTGAGCAGTTCTTC.

The gene calls are TRBV9 and TRBJ2-1; 7 nucleotides align to TRBD2. The CDR3 loop spans 16 amino acids. V lost 0 bases to trimming and J lost 4 bases; unmatched junction nucleotides: 7. CDR1 and CDR2 (germline): SGDLS, YYNGEE. This chain's CDR3 is CASSVDASGSYNEQFF. The CDR3 DNA reads TGTGCCAGCAGCGTAGATGCTAGCGGTTCTTACAATGAGCAGTTCTTC.

V and J are TRBV4-1 and TRBJ2-5; 14 bases match TRBD2. The CDR3 loop spans 16 amino acids. Germline lookup yields CDR1 MGHRA and CDR2 YSYEKL. V trimming: 4 bases; J trimming: 5 bases; junction bases outside the gene matches: 6. CDR3 amino acids: CASSPRLAGGPETQYF. The CDR3 nucleotides read TGCGCCAGCAGCCCAAGACTAGCGGGGGGGCCGGAGACCCAGTACTTC.